The clone carrying this T cell receptor beta chain came up once. These data belong to a study of T cells after posttransplantation cyclophosphamide. The table came from immunoSEQ multiplex PCR; TCRdb's copy has only in-frame clones and leaves some out. Of 20,000 to 25,000 clones listed, around 90% are singletons. Controls had myeloablative marrow grafts with methotrexate and calcineurin inhibitor, sampled at 1 year. The clonotype originates from a female patient aged 50-59 years who received an allogeneic stem cell transplant from an unrelated donor, was CMV-positive, and had chronic GVHD only. Some of these T cells may belong to the graft donor. This material consisted of PBMCs, taken after an allogeneic stem cell transplant with a calcineurin inhibitor and methotrexate.

The CDR3 reads CASSLGGLAGVNEQFF. CDR3 coding DNA: TGTGCCAGCAGCTTAGGCGGACTAGCGGGAGTTAATGAGCAGTTCTTC. J is TRBJ2-1 and V is TRBV7-9; the match to TRBD2 covers 13 bases. Germline CDR1 SEHNR, CDR2 FQNEAQ (reference sequence). The V gene end was trimmed by 1 base and the J gene end by 7 bases; junction bases not matched to a gene: 4. The CDR3 is 16 residues long.